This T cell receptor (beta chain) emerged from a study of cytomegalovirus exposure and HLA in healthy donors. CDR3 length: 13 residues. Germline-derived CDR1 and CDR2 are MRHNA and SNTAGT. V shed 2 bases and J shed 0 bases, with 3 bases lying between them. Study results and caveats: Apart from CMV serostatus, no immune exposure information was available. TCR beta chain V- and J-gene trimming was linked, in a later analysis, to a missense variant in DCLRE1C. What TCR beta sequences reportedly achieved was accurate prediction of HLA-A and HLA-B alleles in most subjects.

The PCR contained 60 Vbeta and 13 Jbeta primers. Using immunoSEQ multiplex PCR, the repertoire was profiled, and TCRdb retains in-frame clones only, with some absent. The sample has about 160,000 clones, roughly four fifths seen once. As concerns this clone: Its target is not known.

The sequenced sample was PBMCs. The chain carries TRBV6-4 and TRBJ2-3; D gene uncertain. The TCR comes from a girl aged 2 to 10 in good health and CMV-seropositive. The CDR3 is CASSDQSTDTQYF. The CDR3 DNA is TGTGCCAGCAGTGACCAGAGCACAGATACGCAGTATTTT.